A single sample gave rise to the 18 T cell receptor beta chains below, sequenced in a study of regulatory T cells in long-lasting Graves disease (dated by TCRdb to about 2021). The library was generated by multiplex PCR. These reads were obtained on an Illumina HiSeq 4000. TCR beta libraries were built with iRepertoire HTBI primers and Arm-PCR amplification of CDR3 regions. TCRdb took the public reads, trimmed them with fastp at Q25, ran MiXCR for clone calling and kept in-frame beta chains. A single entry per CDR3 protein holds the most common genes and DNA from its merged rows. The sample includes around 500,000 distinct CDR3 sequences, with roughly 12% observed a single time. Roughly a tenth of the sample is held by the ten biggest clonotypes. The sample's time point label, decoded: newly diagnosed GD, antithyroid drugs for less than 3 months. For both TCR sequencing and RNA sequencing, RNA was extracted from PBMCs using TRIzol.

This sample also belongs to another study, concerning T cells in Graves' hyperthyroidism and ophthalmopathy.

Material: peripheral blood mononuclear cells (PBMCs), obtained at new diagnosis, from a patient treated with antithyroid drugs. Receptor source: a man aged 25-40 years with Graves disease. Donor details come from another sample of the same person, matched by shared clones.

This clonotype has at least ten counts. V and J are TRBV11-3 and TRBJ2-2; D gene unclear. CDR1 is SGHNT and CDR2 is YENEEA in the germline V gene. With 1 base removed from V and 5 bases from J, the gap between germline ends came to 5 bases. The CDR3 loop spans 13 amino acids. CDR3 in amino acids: CASSLGHTGELFF. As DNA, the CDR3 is TGTGCCAGCAGCTTAGGACATACCGGGGAGCTGTTTTTT.

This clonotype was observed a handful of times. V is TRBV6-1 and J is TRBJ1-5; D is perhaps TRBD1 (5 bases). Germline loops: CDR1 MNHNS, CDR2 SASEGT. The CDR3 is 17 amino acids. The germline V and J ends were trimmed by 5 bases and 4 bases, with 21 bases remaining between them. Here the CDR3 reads CASSPRLTGGWNQPQHF. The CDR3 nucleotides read TGTGCCAGCAGTCCCCGGCTCACGGGGGGGTGGAATCAGCCCCAGCATTTT.

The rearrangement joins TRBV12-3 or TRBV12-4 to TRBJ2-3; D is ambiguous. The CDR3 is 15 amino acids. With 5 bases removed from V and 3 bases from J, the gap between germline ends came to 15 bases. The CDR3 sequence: CASSPSRSTTDTQYF. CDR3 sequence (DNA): TGTGCCAGCAGTCCCAGTAGAAGTACAACAGATACGCAGTATTTT.

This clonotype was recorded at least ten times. The CDR3 nucleotides read TGTGCCAGCAGTGAGACCGGGATAGGCGAGCAGTACTTC. The encoded protein is CASSETGIGEQYF. The genes are TRBV2 and TRBJ2-7, with a weak D call TRBD2 (5 bases). V lost 3 bases and J 6 bases, leaving 12 bases between the germline ends. The CDR3 spans 13 residues. The germline gives CDR1 SNHLY, CDR2 FYNNEI.

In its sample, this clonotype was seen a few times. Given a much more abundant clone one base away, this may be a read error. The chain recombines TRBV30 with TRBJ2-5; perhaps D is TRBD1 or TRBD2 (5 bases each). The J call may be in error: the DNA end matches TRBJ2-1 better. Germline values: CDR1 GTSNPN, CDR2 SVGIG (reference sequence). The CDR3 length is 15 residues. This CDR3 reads CAWSATGRKTNEQFF. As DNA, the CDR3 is TGTGCCTGGAGTGCTACGGGACGGAAGACCAATGAGCAGTTCTTC.

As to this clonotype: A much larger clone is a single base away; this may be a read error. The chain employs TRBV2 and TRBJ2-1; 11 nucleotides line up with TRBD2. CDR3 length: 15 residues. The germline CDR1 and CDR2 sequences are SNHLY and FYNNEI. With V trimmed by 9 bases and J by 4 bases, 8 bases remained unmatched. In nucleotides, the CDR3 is TGTGCCAGACCTACTAGCGGGAGTAGGTACAATGAGCAGTTCTTC. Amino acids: CARPTSGSRYNEQFF.

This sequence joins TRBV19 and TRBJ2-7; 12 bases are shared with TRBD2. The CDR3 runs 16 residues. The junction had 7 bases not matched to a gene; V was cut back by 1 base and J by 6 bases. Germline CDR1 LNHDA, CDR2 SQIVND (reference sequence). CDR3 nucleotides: TGTGCCAGTAGTATAGCCCGGACTAGCGGGGCGGGCGAGCAGTACTTC. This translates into CASSIARTSGAGEQYF.

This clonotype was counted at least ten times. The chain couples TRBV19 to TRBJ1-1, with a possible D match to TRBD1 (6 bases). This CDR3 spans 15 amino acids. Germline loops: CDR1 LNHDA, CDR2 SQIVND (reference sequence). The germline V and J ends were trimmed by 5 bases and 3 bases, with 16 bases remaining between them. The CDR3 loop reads CASSPKGDGHTEAFF. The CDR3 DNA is TGTGCCAGTAGTCCCAAGGGGGACGGACACACTGAAGCTTTCTTT.

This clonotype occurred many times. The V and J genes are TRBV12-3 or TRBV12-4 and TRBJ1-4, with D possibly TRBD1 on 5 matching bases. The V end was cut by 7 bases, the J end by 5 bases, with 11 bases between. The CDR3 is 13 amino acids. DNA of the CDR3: TGTGCCAGCAATTTCAGGGAGAATGAAAAACTGTTTTTT. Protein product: CASNFRENEKLFF.

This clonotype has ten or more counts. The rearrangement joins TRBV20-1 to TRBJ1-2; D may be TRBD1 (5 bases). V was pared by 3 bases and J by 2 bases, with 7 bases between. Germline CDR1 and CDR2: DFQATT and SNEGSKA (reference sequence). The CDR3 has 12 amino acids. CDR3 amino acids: CSARTDNYGYTF. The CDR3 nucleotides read TGCAGTGCTAGGACAGACAACTATGGCTACACCTTC.

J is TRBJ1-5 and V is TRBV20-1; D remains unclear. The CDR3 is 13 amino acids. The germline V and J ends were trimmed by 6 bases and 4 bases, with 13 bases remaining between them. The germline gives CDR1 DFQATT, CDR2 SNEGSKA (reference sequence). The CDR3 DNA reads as TGCAGTGCAACGACGGTTGCGAATCAGCCCCAGCATTTT. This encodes CSATTVANQPQHF.

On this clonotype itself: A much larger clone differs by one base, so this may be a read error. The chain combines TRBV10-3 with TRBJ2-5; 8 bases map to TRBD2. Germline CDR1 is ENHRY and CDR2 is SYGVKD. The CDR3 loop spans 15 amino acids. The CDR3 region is CAISDSGGGQEAQYF. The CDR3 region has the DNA TGTGCCATCAGTGACAGTGGCGGGGGGCAAGAGGCCCAGTACTTC.

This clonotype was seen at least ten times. The CDR3 sequence: CSAPLGTSGSHEQFF. The CDR3 bases are TGCAGTGCCCCCCTAGGGACTAGCGGGAGCCATGAGCAGTTCTTC. This rearrangement joins TRBV20-1 to TRBJ2-1; TRBD2 matches 14 bases. The CDR3 has 15 residues. From germline, CDR1 is DFQATT and CDR2 SNEGSKA (reference sequence). V shed 6 bases, J shed 8 bases, and the junction held 9 bases outside the gene matches.

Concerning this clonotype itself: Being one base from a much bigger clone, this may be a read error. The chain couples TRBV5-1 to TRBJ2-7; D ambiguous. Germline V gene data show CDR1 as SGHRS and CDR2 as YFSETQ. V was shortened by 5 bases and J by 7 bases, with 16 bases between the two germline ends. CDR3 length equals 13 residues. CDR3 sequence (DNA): TGCGCCAGCAGTAGAAGCGATATCGAAGAGCAGTACTTC. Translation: CASSRSDIEEQYF.

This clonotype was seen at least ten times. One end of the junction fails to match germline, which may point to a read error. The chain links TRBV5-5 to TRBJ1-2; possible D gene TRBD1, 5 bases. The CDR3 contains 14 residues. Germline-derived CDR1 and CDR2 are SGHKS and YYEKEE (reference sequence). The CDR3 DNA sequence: TGCGCCAGCAGCTTGGCCCCAGGGACGGATGGCTACACCTTC. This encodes CASSLAPGTDGYTF.

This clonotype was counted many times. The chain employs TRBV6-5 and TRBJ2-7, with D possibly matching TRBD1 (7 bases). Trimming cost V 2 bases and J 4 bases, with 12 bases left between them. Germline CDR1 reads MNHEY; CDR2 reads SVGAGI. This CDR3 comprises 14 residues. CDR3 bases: TGTGCCAGCAGTTACGGAGGGACAGTTTACGAGCAGTACTTC. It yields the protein CASSYGGTVYEQYF.

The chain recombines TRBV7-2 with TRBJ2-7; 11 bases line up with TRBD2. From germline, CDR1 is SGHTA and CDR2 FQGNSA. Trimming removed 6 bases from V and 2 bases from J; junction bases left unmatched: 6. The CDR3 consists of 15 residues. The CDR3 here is CASSSGGDPTYEQYF. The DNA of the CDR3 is TGTGCCAGCAGTAGCGGGGGGGACCCCACCTACGAGCAGTACTTC. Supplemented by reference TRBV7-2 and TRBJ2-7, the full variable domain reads GAGVSQSPSNKVTEKGKDVELRCDPISGHTALYWYRQSLGQGLEFLIYFQGNSAPDKSGLPSDRFSAERTGGSVSTLTIQRTQQEDSAVYLCASSSGGDPTYEQYFGPGTRLTVT.

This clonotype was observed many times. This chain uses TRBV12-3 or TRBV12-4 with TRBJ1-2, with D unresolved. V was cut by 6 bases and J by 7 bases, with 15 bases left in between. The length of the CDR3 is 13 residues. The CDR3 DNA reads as TGTGCCAGCAGCCGTCCTGTCCCAGGTGGCTACACCTTC. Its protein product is CASSRPVPGGYTF.